Presented here are 27 T cell receptor beta chains from one specimen sequenced in a study of blood T cell repertoires in COVID-19. Produced via immunoSEQ multiplex PCR; TCRdb's table is partial and in-frame only. The sample lists about 320,000 clones, around 88% seen once, with about 1.2% in the top ten. Material: peripheral blood. The receptors come from a woman aged 45-65 years with acute or convalescent COVID-19.

The sample holds one count of this clone. The V gene is TRBV5-1, the J gene TRBJ2-2, with 9 bases that match TRBD1. With V trimmed by 0 bases and J by 6 bases, 0 bases remained unmatched. The germline V gene has CDR1 SGHRS and CDR2 YFSETQ. The CDR3 loop spans 14 amino acids. DNA of the CDR3: TGCGCCAGCAGCTTGGACAGGGGGCCCGGGGAGCTGTTTTTT. It translates to CASSLDRGPGELFF.

The J gene is TRBJ2-3, the V gene TRBV6-5, with 7 bases aligning to TRBD2. This CDR3 is built from 14 residues. With 6 bases clipped from V and 5 bases from J, the junction kept 8 bases outside the gene matches. The germline gives CDR1 MNHEY, CDR2 SVGAGI. CDR3 DNA sequence: TGTGCCAGCAGACAAACGTCGGGGGGAGATACGCAGTATTTT. Translated: CASRQTSGGDTQYF.

This rearrangement joins TRBV5-8 to TRBJ2-1, with D uncertain. CDR3 length: 14 residues. Trimming shortened V by 3 bases and J by 0 bases, and 7 bases separated the two germline ends. The germline CDR1 and CDR2 sequences are SGHTS and YDEGEE. CDR3 amino acids: CASSYSSSYNEQFF. The CDR3 coding sequence is TGTGCCAGCAGCTATAGTAGCTCCTACAATGAGCAGTTCTTC. Together with reference TRBV5-8 and TRBJ2-1, the CDR3 gives the full variable domain: EAGVTQSPTHLIKTRGQQATLRCSPISGHTSVYWYQQALGLGLQFLLWYDEGEERNRGNFPPRFSGRQFPNYSSELNVNALELEDSALYLCASSYSSSYNEQFFGPGTRLTVL.

This chain links TRBV6-5 with TRBJ2-3, with unresolved D. V was trimmed by 6 bases and J by 2 bases, leaving 6 bases between them. This CDR3 contains 12 residues. Germline assignment: CDR1 MNHEY and CDR2 SVGAGI. As DNA, the CDR3 is TGTGCCAGCAGCCAGTCCACAGATACGCAGTATTTT. Its translation is CASSQSTDTQYF.

The V call is TRBV2, the J call TRBJ2-7; TRBD2 is a possible D gene (5 bases). This CDR3 has 13 amino acids. V dropped 2 bases and J dropped 7 bases, with 12 bases sitting between them. Looked up from germline, CDR1 is SNHLY and CDR2 is FYNNEI. DNA of the CDR3: TGTGCCAGCAGTGAACCCCCGAGGGAAGAGCAGTACGTC. This gives the protein CASSEPPREEQYV.

This chain uses TRBV2 with TRBJ1-2, with no clear D. Germline values: CDR1 SNHLY, CDR2 FYNNEI. The CDR3 is 12 residues long. Trimming cost V 3 bases and J 8 bases, with 10 bases left between them. Here the CDR3 DNA reads TGTGCCAGCAGTGATATTATCAGAGGCTACACCTTC. Its protein is CASSDIIRGYTF.

The chain couples TRBV5-6 to TRBJ2-2; no clear D. Germline lookup yields CDR1 SGHDT and CDR2 YYEEEE. Trimming stripped 4 bases from V and 0 bases from J, with 10 bases between. The CDR3 has 15 amino acids. The CDR3 coding sequence is TGTGCCAGCAGCCCCGTGAGCTCGAACACCGGGGAGCTGTTTTTT. Its translation: CASSPVSSNTGELFF.

J is TRBJ1-1 and V is TRBV19, with TRBD1 identical over 12 bases. The ends lost 3 bases at V and 8 bases at J; junction bases unmatched: 7. Germline V lookup: CDR1 LNHDA, CDR2 SQIVND (reference sequence). This CDR3 comprises 15 residues. The CDR3 DNA reads TGTGCCAGTAGTATGCCGGGACAGGGGGCGGGAGAAGCTTTCTTT. Protein: CASSMPGQGAGEAFF.

This clone came up once. The V call is TRBV28, the J call TRBJ2-2; no definite D call. V lost 7 bases and J lost 6, with 9 bases in between. Per germline, CDR1 MDHEN and CDR2 SYDVKM. CDR3 length: 12 residues. CDR3 in amino acids: CASIGEAGELFF. For the CDR3, the DNA is TGTGCCAGCATAGGCGAGGCCGGGGAGCTGTTTTTT.

The chain combines TRBV28 with TRBJ1-1, with TRBD1 as a possible D gene (5 bases). CDR1 and CDR2 from the germline V gene are MDHEN and SYDVKM. The V end lost 6 bases, the J end lost 2 bases, and 25 bases lay between the germline ends. The CDR3 length is 18 residues. The CDR3 bases are TGTGCCAGCAGCCCGGAAACCTTGACAGTGGGTGGCAACACTGAAGCTTTCTTT. This sequence encodes CASSPETLTVGGNTEAFF.

This clone was seen only a few times. This chain connects TRBV27 to TRBJ2-1, with 9 bases that match TRBD2. After removal of 8 bases from V and 4 bases from J, the junction contained 6 bases not matched to a gene. This CDR3 region has 14 residues. Germline V gene lookup returns CDR1 MNHEY and CDR2 SMNVEV (reference sequence). In DNA, the CDR3 is TGTGCCAGCTGGTTGGCGGGAGGGTACAATGAGCAGTTCTTC. It encodes CASWLAGGYNEQFF.

The chain is built from TRBV9 and TRBJ2-1, with TRBD2 identical over 11 bases. The CDR3 is made up of 15 amino acids. V lost 6 bases, J lost 4 bases, and 6 bases stayed unmatched. CDR1 and CDR2 from the germline V gene are SGDLS and YYNGEE. The CDR3 spells CASNSLAGGYNEQFF. CDR3 DNA sequence: TGTGCCAGCAACTCCCTAGCGGGGGGTTACAATGAGCAGTTCTTC.

This clone has only a few counts. The chain employs TRBV7-9 and TRBJ1-1; D remains ambiguous. The germline V gene encodes CDR1 SEHNR and CDR2 FQNEAQ (reference sequence). This CDR3 is built from 16 residues. V was clipped by 1 base and J by 5 bases, with 17 bases between them. The CDR3 nucleotides read TGTGCCAGCAGCTTAGACGTCCGCGGGGTGAGTACTGAAGCTTTCTTT. Amino acids: CASSLDVRGVSTEAFF. Complete variable domain (other parts from reference TRBV7-9 and TRBJ1-1): DTGVSQNPRHKITKRGQNVTFRCDPISEHNRLYWYRQTLGQGPEFLTYFQNEAQLEKSRLLSDRFSAERPKGSFSTLEIQRTEQGDSAMYLCASSLDVRGVSTEAFFGQGTRLTVV.

The genes are TRBV10-3 and TRBJ1-2, with 7 bases aligning to TRBD1. CDR1 and CDR2 from the germline V gene are ENHRY and SYGVKD. Losses at the gene ends were 11 bases for V and 6 bases for J; bases not matched to a gene: 18. CDR3 length: 15 amino acids. CDR3 loop: CASQESFLTGDGYTF. The CDR3 DNA sequence: TGTGCCTCACAGGAGTCCTTCCTAACAGGGGATGGCTACACCTTC.

Concerning this clone itself: Other DNA sequences in this specimen translate into the identical CDR3. The J gene is TRBJ2-3, the V gene TRBV10-2, with 7 bases that match TRBD2. From germline, CDR1 is WSHSY and CDR2 SAAADI. This CDR3 is 13 amino acids long. V shed 4 bases, J shed 5 bases, and the junction held 3 bases outside the gene matches. The CDR3 protein is CASSGGRGDTQYF. In DNA, the CDR3 is TGCGCCAGCAGTGGTGGGAGGGGAGATACGCAGTATTTT.

The chain has TRBV5-6 and TRBJ1-1; maybe TRBD1 (5 bases). The germline V and J ends were trimmed by 6 bases and 3 bases, with 18 bases remaining between them. The CDR3 spans 15 residues. Germline values: CDR1 SGHDT, CDR2 YYEEEE. CDR3 sequence: CASIPLGGADTEAFF. The CDR3 DNA sequence: TGTGCCAGCATCCCCCTGGGGGGAGCCGACACTGAAGCTTTCTTT.

The gene calls are TRBV4-2 and TRBJ2-1; 8 bases line up with TRBD2. The junction had 11 bases not matched to a gene; V was cut back by 1 base and J by 9 bases. This CDR3 spans 16 amino acids. Germline CDR1 reads LGHNA; CDR2 reads YNFKEQ. CDR3 protein: CASSQGRQREKVEQFF. The CDR3 coding sequence is TGTGCCAGCAGCCAAGGGCGGCAGCGGGAGAAGGTTGAGCAGTTCTTC.

The J gene is TRBJ1-1, the V gene TRBV27, with D possibly being TRBD1 (5 bases). Trimming took off 5 bases at V and 8 bases at J, with 15 bases between the two ends. Germline loops: CDR1 MNHEY, CDR2 SMNVEV (reference sequence). The CDR3 is 13 amino acids. The CDR3 is CASSPRGGREAFF. The CDR3 DNA reads as TGTGCCAGCAGTCCCCGGGGGGGTAGGGAAGCTTTCTTT.

Here the CDR3 DNA reads TGTGCCAGCAGTCCCTCTCTAGCAGATACGCAGTATTTT. This gives the protein CASSPSLADTQYF. The chain has TRBV6-2 or TRBV6-3 and TRBJ2-3; D is unclear. The CDR3 has 13 residues. Per the germline V gene, CDR1 is MNHEY and CDR2 is SVGEGT. V shed 5 bases and J shed 4 bases, with 10 bases lying between them.

The rearrangement links TRBV3-1 (or the pseudogene TRBV3-2) to TRBJ2-5; 7 positions agree with TRBD2. V lost 1 base and J lost 5; bases outside the gene matches: 7. The length of the CDR3 is 15 residues. CDR1 and CDR2 (germline): LGHDT, YNNKEL (reference sequence). In nucleotides, the CDR3 is TGTGCCAGCAGCCAAGGGTTCGACGGGGGGGAGACCCAGTACTTC. Protein: CASSQGFDGGETQYF.

This chain connects TRBV6-5 to TRBJ1-4, with D unresolved. V shed 6 bases and J shed 8 bases, with 16 bases lying between them. Germline loops: CDR1 MNHEY, CDR2 SVGAGI. This CDR3 contains 14 residues. The CDR3 region is CASSPEYPEEKLFF. In DNA, the CDR3 is TGTGCCAGCAGCCCCGAGTATCCGGAGGAAAAACTGTTTTTT.

The genes are TRBV18 and TRBJ1-5, with D perhaps matching TRBD1 (5 bases). There are 16 residues in the CDR3. Per germline, CDR1 KGHSH and CDR2 LQKENI. The V gene lost 6 bases and the J gene lost 6 bases, with 21 bases spanning the gap. In DNA form, the CDR3 reads TGTGCCAGCTCCCTCTCCCCTGGCGGGGGAAGTCAGCCCCAGCATTTT. Its translation: CASSLSPGGGSQPQHF.

This chain links TRBV7-8 with TRBJ2-5; the match to TRBD2 covers 10 bases. Germline CDR1 reads SGHVS; CDR2 reads FQNEAQ. Trimming removed 0 bases from V and 3 bases from J; junction bases left unmatched: 4. The CDR3 length is 16 residues. The CDR3 sequence: CASSLAGLAGEETQYF. DNA of the CDR3: TGTGCCAGCAGCTTAGCGGGGCTAGCGGGAGAAGAGACCCAGTACTTC.

V is TRBV6-1 and J is TRBJ2-3; 10 bases are a match to TRBD2. Germline loops: CDR1 MNHNS, CDR2 SASEGT. After removal of 1 base from V and 6 bases from J, the junction contained 7 bases not matched to a gene. The CDR3 runs to 16 residues. The CDR3 protein is CASSEVSGGVTDTQYF. CDR3 sequence (DNA): TGTGCCAGCAGTGAAGTGAGCGGGGGGGTTACTGATACGCAGTATTTT.

This clone was observed a few times. The CDR3 reads CASRVQGNTEAFF. The CDR3 nucleotides read TGTGCCAGCAGGGTACAGGGTAACACTGAAGCTTTCTTT. The chain carries TRBV12-3 or TRBV12-4 and TRBJ1-1; tentative D call: TRBD1 (6 bases). The V and J ends lost 6 bases and 2 bases respectively, with 10 bases between them. The CDR3 contains 13 residues.

This clone has only a few counts. The chain couples TRBV6-2 or TRBV6-3 to TRBJ1-1; no firm D call. V lost 0 bases and J lost 1, with 12 bases in between. CDR3 size: 16 residues. The V gene's germline CDR1 is MNHEY and CDR2 SVGEGT. CDR3 coding DNA: TGTGCCAGCAGTTACTCGAGTCTGGAGGGGAACACTGAAGCTTTCTTT. Encoded protein: CASSYSSLEGNTEAFF.

The chain employs TRBV2 and TRBJ1-2; 8 positions match TRBD1. Germline CDR1 is SNHLY and CDR2 is FYNNEI. The CDR3 runs to 15 residues. J lost 8 bases, V lost 0 bases, and 8 bases had no gene match. DNA of the CDR3: TGTGCCAGCAGTGAAGCGCTTCGGACAGGGTCGGGCTACACCTTC. Its protein is CASSEALRTGSGYTF.